These 22 T cell receptor beta chains share one sample of origin, sequenced in a study of breast tumors, draining lymph nodes, adjacent tissues. TCRdb re-analysed the multiplex PCR reads in MiXCR, keeping a single row per CDR3 protein. The table lists approximately 210,000 distinct CDR3 sequences, 34% of them singletons, with approximately 3.5% in the top ten. Axillary draining lymph nodes of breast cancer patients supplied the node samples. Sequenced sample: axillary lymph node tissue. The receptors originated from a female donor with breast cancer. Some clones in this sample may be carry-over from other donors' samples.

This clonotype has at least ten counts. The gene calls are TRBV30 and TRBJ1-2, with a possible D match to TRBD1 (5 bases). This CDR3 contains 16 residues. Between the trimmed V and J ends, which lost 1 base and 3 bases, there was a span of 18 bases. From germline, CDR1 is GTSNPN and CDR2 SVGIG (reference sequence). The CDR3 region is CAWSGGGDVADYGYTF. In nucleotides, the CDR3 is TGTGCCTGGAGTGGCGGGGGAGATGTTGCTGACTATGGCTACACCTTC. Drawing the rest from reference TRBV30 and TRBJ1-2, the complete variable domain is SQTIHQWPATLVQPVGSPLSLECTVEGTSNPNLYWYRQAAGRGLQLLFYSVGIGQISSEVPQNLSASRPQDRQFILSSKKLLLSDSGFYLCAWSGGGDVADYGYTFGSGTRLTVV.

This chain joins TRBV12-3 or TRBV12-4 and TRBJ1-4; 7 bases match TRBD1. The V gene end was trimmed by 3 bases and the J gene end by 7 bases; junction bases not matched to a gene: 5. The CDR3 totals 14 residues. The CDR3 spells CASSFLQGGEKLFF. The CDR3 DNA follows: TGTGCCAGCAGTTTCCTCCAGGGGGGTGAAAAACTGTTTTTT.

This clonotype was counted ten times or more. This chain uses TRBV7-9 with TRBJ1-4; TRBD1 matches 8 bases. V lost 5 bases to trimming and J lost 3 bases; unmatched junction nucleotides: 8. CDR3 length equals 16 residues. CDR1 is SEHNR and CDR2 is FQNEAQ in the germline V gene (reference sequence). The CDR3 sequence: CASSPGQGPANEKLFF. The CDR3 DNA sequence: TGTGCCAGCAGCCCCGGACAGGGACCGGCTAATGAAAAACTGTTTTTT. Full variable domain (outside the CDR3, taken from reference TRBV7-9 and TRBJ1-4): DTGVSQNPRHKITKRGQNVTFRCDPISEHNRLYWYRQTLGQGPEFLTYFQNEAQLEKSRLLSDRFSAERPKGSFSTLEIQRTEQGDSAMYLCASSPGQGPANEKLFFGSGTQLSVL.

The sample holds many counts of this clonotype. The chain uses TRBV9 and TRBJ2-1, with 9 bases that match TRBD2. J lost 0 bases, V lost 0 bases, and 1 base had no gene match. Germline CDR1 SGDLS, CDR2 YYNGEE. CDR3 length: 16 residues. The CDR3 loop is CASSVERGVSYNEQFF. The CDR3 DNA follows: TGTGCCAGCAGCGTAGAGCGGGGGGTCTCCTACAATGAGCAGTTCTTC.

Details on this clonotype: This clone may be a read error of a much larger clone one base away. J is TRBJ1-4 and V is TRBV20-1; the D gene is possibly TRBD1 (6 bases). Germline CDR1 is DFQATT and CDR2 is SNEGSKA (reference sequence). The CDR3 has 14 residues. The chain's CDR3 is CSARRTAYNAKLFF. The CDR3 DNA sequence: TGCAGTGCTAGACGGACAGCCTATAATGCAAAACTGTTTTTT.

There are a few counts of this clonotype. A clone one base away is much larger, so this may be a read error. This sequence joins TRBV6-4 and TRBJ2-1; unclear D gene. V lost 5 bases and J 0 bases, leaving 14 bases between the germline ends. The CDR3 is made up of 16 amino acids. CDR1 MRHNA and CDR2 SNTAGT come from the germline V gene. CDR3 residues: CASSHQDKSSYNEQFF. In DNA, the CDR3 is TGTGCCAGCAGTCATCAGGATAAAAGCTCCTACAATGAGCAGTTCTTC.

This rearrangement joins TRBV6-2 or TRBV6-3 to TRBJ2-1; possible D gene TRBD2, 6 bases. Germline V lookup: CDR1 MNHEY, CDR2 SVGEGT. The length of the CDR3 is 12 residues. Trimming removed 5 bases from V and 13 bases from J, with 15 bases in between. CDR3 region: CASSLSIAAQFF. CDR3 DNA: TGTGCCAGCAGTCTGAGTATAGCGGCTCAGTTCTTC.

Remarks on this clonotype: Being one base from a much bigger clone, this may be a read error. J is TRBJ2-7 and V is TRBV20-1; 10 bases fit TRBD2. The CDR3 extends over 14 amino acids. The germline V gene encodes CDR1 DFQATT and CDR2 SNEGSKA (reference sequence). Here the CDR3 DNA reads TGCAGTGCCTCCCGACTAGCGGGCTCCTCCGAGCAGTACTTC. Translation gives CSASRLAGSSEQYF.

Remarks on this clonotype: The junction differs from germline at one of its ends, possibly a read error. The CDR3 loop reads CASSHSKVNNEQFF. The DNA for the CDR3 is TGTGCCAGCAGTCACTCGAAGGTTAACAATGAGCAGTTCTTC. This sequence joins TRBV6-6 and TRBJ2-1; D uncertain. CDR3 length equals 14 residues. Germline-derived CDR1 and CDR2 are MNHNY and SVGAGI (reference sequence).

There are many counts of this clonotype. The genes are TRBV5-1 and TRBJ2-7; 12 nucleotides agree with TRBD2. The CDR3 runs to 14 residues. J lost 3 bases, V lost 5 bases, and 3 bases had no gene match. The V gene's germline CDR1 is SGHRS and CDR2 YFSETQ. This chain's CDR3 is CASRPSGRDYEQYF. CDR3 DNA: TGCGCCAGCAGACCTAGCGGGAGGGACTACGAGCAGTACTTC. The full variable domain, its missing parts supplied by reference TRBV5-1 and TRBJ2-7, is KAGVTQTPRYLIKTRGQQVTLSCSPISGHRSVSWYQQTPGQGLQFLFEYFSETQRNKGNFPGRFSGRQFSNSRSEMNVSTLELGDSALYLCASRPSGRDYEQYFGPGTRLTVT.

A remark on this clonotype: A much larger clone sits a single nucleotide away, making a read error possible. The chain combines TRBV6-5 with TRBJ2-1; no reliable D call. Per the germline V gene, CDR1 is MNHEY and CDR2 is SVGAGI. The CDR3 has 13 amino acids. CDR3 amino acids: CASSYDHYNGQFF. In DNA form, the CDR3 reads TGTGCCAGCAGTTACGACCATTACAATGGGCAGTTCTTC.

The chain is built from TRBV4-1 and TRBJ1-2; 10 positions agree with TRBD1. With V trimmed by 4 bases and J by 6 bases, 8 bases remained unmatched. The germline V gene has CDR1 MGHRA and CDR2 YSYEKL. The CDR3 runs 15 residues. The CDR3 spells CASSPAGTGVNGYTF. The CDR3 DNA follows: TGCGCCAGCAGCCCCGCCGGGACAGGGGTGAATGGCTACACCTTC.

Regarding this clonotype: It may be a read error: a sequence one base away is much more abundant. This chain uses TRBV29-1 with TRBJ2-2; the match to TRBD2 covers 7 bases. Germline CDR1 and CDR2: SQVTM and ANQGSEA. The CDR3 length is 14 residues. CDR3 sequence (DNA): TGCAGCGTTGACGGGGGGATAAGTGCCGGGGGGCTGTTTTTT. Amino acids: CSVDGGISAGGLFF.

The table lists this clonotype with a few counts. This may arise from a read error, as a much more abundant clone is one base away. The rearrangement joins TRBV7-2 to TRBJ2-3; D is unclear. This CDR3 has 17 amino acids. Germline-derived CDR1 and CDR2 are SGHTA and FQGNSA. CDR3 residues: CASSRSFSRVMADPQYF. The CDR3 DNA follows: TGTGCCAGCAGCCGATCCTTCTCCCGGGTTATGGCAGATCCGCAGTATTTT.

The chain links TRBV6-1 to TRBJ1-1; D is undetermined. Germline V gene sequence: CDR1 MNHNS, CDR2 SASEGT. The ends were cut back, 7 bases at V and 2 bases at J, with 11 bases in the middle. The CDR3 consists of 13 residues. The CDR3 bases are TGTGCCAGCACCTCCGCGACCAACACTGAAGCTTTCTTT. Its translation is CASTSATNTEAFF.

V and J are TRBV28 and TRBJ1-5; D is perhaps TRBD1 (6 bases). Germline CDR1 MDHEN, CDR2 SYDVKM. V shed 6 bases and J shed 4 bases, with 19 bases lying between them. CDR3 length: 16 residues. CDR3 in DNA: TGTGCCAGCAGAATAGGGCAGGGGAAATTTAATCAGCCCCAGCATTTT. Protein product: CASRIGQGKFNQPQHF.

This clonotype appeared many times. The V gene is TRBV5-1, the J gene TRBJ1-6; TRBD1 matches at 9 bases. After removal of 0 bases from V and 10 bases from J, the junction contained 8 bases not matched to a gene. CDR1 is SGHRS, CDR2 YFSETQ, per germline. The CDR3 loop spans 16 amino acids. CDR3 loop: CASSLDLGQGTSPLHF. CDR3 nucleotide sequence: TGCGCCAGCAGCTTGGATCTGGGACAGGGTACCTCACCCCTCCACTTT.

The chain recombines TRBV7-9 with TRBJ1-6; TRBD1 aligns across 9 bases. Germline CDR1 and CDR2: SEHNR and FQNEAQ (reference sequence). J lost 7 bases, V lost 3 bases, and 10 bases had no gene match. The CDR3 is 17 residues long. For the CDR3, the DNA is TGTGCCAGCAGCTTCTTTACAGGGGGCGAGGCGAATTCACCCCTCCACTTT. This codes for CASSFFTGGEANSPLHF.

This clonotype appeared a single time. A much more abundant neighbour one base away suggests this may be a read error. The V and J genes are TRBV5-1 and TRBJ2-5; D remains unclear. The length of the CDR3 is 15 residues. Trimming removed 0 bases at V and 5 bases at J, with 14 bases between. CDR1 and CDR2 from the germline V gene are SGHRS and YFSETQ. DNA of the CDR3: TGCGCCAGCAGCTTGGCAGCCAGAACAGACGAGACCCAGTACTTC. Translation gives CASSLAARTDETQYF.

This clonotype was detected ten times or more. The rearrangement joins TRBV12-5 to TRBJ1-5; D call uncertain. Germline V lookup: CDR1 LGHNT, CDR2 FRNRAP. There are 13 residues in the CDR3. Trimming shortened V by 4 bases and J by 3 bases, and 7 bases separated the two germline ends. The CDR3 coding sequence is TGTGCTAGTGGTTCGGGGTTCAATCAGCCCCAGCATTTT. It codes for CASGSGFNQPQHF.

This clonotype has ten or more counts. The chain links TRBV19 to TRBJ1-3; perhaps TRBD1 as D (6 bases). V was clipped by 7 bases and J by 0 bases, with 13 bases between them. There are 15 residues in the CDR3. Germline lookup yields CDR1 LNHDA and CDR2 SQIVND (reference sequence). CDR3 DNA: TGTGCCAGTAAAACAGGGCCAAACTCTGGAAACACCATATATTTT. This encodes CASKTGPNSGNTIYF.

This clonotype was picked up many times. The chain joins TRBV19 to TRBJ2-7, with TRBD1 as a possible D gene (6 bases). Trimming cost V 10 bases and J 5 bases, with 18 bases left between them. Germline V CDR1 and CDR2: LNHDA, SQIVND (reference sequence). This CDR3 is 13 amino acids long. The CDR3 DNA follows: TGTGCCACAGGAGAGGGGGTTTGGAACGAGCAGTACTTC. This codes for CATGEGVWNEQYF.